This entry concerns a single T cell receptor (beta chain). The target antigen is unknown. This specimen comes from a study of blood T cells in healthy people across ages. About the research overall: Capture via template switching afforded approximately one barcoded beta molecule per two T cells.

A minimum of 5 micrograms of total RNA was extracted per sample. A second about 7 to 11 cycle PCR used barcoded and J-beta primers. TCRdb reprocessed the 5' RACE reads via MiXCR and lists one record per CDR3 protein. The sample lists about 1 million distinct CDR3 sequences, over 35% occurring once. General study results and limits: TCR beta diversity per million T cells fell roughly linearly with age. Because donor CMV status was unknown, expanded clonotype changes were possibly confounded.

This CDR3 has 16 amino acids. With V trimmed by 0 bases and J by 7 bases, 10 bases remained unmatched. Per the germline V gene, CDR1 is SGDLS and CDR2 is YYNGEE. The specimen was blood. The sequence derives from a woman in her fifties or sixties in good health. The chain employs TRBV9 and TRBJ2-7, with 10 bases identical to TRBD1. CDR3 sequence reads: CASSVGGQGNSREQYF. CDR3 coding DNA: TGTGCCAGCAGCGTAGGGGGACAGGGGAATTCTCGAGAGCAGTACTTC.